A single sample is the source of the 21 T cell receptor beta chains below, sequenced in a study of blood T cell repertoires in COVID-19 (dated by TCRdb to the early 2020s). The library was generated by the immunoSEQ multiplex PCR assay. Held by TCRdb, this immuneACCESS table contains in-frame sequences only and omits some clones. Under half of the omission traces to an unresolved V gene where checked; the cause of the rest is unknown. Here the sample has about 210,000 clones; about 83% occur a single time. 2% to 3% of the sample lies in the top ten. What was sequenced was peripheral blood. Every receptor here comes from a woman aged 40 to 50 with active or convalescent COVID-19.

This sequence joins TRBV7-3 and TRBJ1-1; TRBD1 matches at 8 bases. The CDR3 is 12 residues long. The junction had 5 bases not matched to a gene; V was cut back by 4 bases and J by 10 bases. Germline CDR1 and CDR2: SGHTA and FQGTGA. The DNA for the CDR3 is TGTGCCAGCAGCTCCCGGACAGGGCGAGCTTTCTTT. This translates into CASSSRTGRAFF. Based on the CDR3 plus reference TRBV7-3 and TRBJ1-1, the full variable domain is GAGVSQTPSNKVTEKGKYVELRCDPISGHTALYWYRQSLGQGPEFLIYFQGTGAADDSGLPNDRFFAVRPEGSVSTLKIQRTERGDSAVYLCASSSRTGRAFFGQGTRLTVV.

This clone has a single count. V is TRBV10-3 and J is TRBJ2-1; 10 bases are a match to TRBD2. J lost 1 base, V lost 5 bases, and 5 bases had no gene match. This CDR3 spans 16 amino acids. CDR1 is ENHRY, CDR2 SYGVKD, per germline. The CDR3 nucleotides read TGTGCCATCAGTTATCTAGCGGGAGCATCCTACAATGAGCAGTTCTTC. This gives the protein CAISYLAGASYNEQFF.

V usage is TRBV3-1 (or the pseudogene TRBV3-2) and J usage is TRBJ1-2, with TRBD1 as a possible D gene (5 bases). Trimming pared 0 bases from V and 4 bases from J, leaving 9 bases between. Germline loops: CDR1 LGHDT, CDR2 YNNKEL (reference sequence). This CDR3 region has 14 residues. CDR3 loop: CASSQDQGGYGYTF. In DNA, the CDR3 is TGTGCCAGCAGCCAAGATCAGGGAGGCTATGGCTACACCTTC.

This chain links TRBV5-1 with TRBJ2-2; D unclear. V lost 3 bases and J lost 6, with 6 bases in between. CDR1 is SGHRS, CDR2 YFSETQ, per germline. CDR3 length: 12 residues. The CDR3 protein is CASSSTAGELFF. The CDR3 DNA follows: TGCGCCAGCAGCTCAACAGCCGGGGAGCTGTTTTTT.

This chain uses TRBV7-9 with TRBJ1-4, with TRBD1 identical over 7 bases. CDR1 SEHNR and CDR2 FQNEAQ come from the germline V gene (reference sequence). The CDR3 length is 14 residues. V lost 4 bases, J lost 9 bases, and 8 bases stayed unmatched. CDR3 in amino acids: CASSSDRRLKKLFF. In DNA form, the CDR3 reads TGTGCCAGCAGCTCGGACAGGAGATTGAAAAAACTGTTTTTT.

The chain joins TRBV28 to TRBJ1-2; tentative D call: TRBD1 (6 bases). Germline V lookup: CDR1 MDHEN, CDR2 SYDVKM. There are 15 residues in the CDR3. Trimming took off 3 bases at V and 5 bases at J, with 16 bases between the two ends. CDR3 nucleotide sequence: TGTGCCAGCAGTTTTTCAGGGGCAGGCTGGTATGGCTACACCTTC. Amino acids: CASSFSGAGWYGYTF.

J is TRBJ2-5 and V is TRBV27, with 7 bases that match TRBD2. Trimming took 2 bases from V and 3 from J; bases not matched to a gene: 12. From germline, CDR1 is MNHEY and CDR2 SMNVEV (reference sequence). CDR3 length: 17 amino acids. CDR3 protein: CASSLGLTSPLKETQYF. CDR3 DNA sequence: TGTGCCAGCAGTTTAGGGTTGACTAGCCCCTTAAAAGAGACCCAGTACTTC.

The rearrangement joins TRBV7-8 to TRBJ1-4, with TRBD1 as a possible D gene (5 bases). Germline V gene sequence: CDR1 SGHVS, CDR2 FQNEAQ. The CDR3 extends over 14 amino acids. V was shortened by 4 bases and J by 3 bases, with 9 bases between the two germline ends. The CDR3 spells CASSWTSSNEKLFF. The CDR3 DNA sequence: TGTGCCAGCAGCTGGACAAGTTCTAATGAAAAACTGTTTTTT.

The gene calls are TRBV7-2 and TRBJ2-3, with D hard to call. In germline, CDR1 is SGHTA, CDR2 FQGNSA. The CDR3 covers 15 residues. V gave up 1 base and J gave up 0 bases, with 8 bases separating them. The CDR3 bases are TGTGCCAGCAGCTTAGACTACCTTAGCACAGATACGCAGTATTTT. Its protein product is CASSLDYLSTDTQYF.

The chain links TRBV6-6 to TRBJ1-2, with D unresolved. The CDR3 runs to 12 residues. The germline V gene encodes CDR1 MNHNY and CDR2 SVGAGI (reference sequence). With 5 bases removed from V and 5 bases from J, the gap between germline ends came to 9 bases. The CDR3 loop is CASSQSRYGYTF. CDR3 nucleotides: TGTGCCAGCAGTCAATCCCGGTATGGCTACACCTTC.

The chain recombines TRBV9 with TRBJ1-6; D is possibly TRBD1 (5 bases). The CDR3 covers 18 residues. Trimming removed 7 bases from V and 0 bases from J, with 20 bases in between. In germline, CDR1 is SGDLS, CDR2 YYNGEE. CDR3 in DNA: TGTGCCAGCTCGAACCCGGAGGGGCTAAGCTCCTATAATTCACCCCTCCACTTT. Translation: CASSNPEGLSSYNSPLHF.

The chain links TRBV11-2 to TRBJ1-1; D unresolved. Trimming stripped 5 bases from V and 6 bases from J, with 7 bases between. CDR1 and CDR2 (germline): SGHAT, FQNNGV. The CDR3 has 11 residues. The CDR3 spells CASSLTSEAFF. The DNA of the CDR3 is TGTGCCAGCAGCCTGACATCTGAAGCTTTCTTT.

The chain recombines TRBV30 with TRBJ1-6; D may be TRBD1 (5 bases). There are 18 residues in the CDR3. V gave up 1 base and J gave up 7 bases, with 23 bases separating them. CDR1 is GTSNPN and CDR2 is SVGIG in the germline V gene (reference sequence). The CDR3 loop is CAWSANPRESGRNSPLHF. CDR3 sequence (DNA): TGTGCCTGGAGTGCCAACCCCAGGGAAAGCGGGAGGAATTCACCCCTCCACTTT.

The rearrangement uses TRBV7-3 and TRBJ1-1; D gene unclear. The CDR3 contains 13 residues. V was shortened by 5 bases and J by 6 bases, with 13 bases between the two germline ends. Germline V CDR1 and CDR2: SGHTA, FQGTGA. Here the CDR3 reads CASSPDILAEAFF. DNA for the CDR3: TGTGCCAGCAGCCCAGACATCCTCGCTGAAGCTTTCTTT.

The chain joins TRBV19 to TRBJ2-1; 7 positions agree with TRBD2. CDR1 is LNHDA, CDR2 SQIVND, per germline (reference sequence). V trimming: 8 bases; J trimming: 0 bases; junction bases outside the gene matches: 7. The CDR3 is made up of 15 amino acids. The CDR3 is CASGRRGSSYNEQFF. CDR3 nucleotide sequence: TGTGCCAGTGGACGGCGGGGGAGCTCCTACAATGAGCAGTTCTTC.

CDR3 nucleotide sequence: TGCGCCAGCAGCCGGTTGGCTAACTATGGCTACACCTTC. Residues: CASSRLANYGYTF. The V gene is TRBV5-1, the J gene TRBJ1-2, with D uncertain. Germline V gives CDR1 SGHRS, CDR2 YFSETQ. Trimming removed 4 bases at V and 0 bases at J, with 7 bases between. The CDR3 sequence is 13 residues long.

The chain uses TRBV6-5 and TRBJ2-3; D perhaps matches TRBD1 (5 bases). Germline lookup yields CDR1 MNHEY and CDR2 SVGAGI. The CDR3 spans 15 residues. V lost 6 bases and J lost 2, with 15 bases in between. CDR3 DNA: TGTGCCAGCAGCTCGGACATCCACGCCACAGATACGCAGTATTTT. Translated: CASSSDIHATDTQYF.

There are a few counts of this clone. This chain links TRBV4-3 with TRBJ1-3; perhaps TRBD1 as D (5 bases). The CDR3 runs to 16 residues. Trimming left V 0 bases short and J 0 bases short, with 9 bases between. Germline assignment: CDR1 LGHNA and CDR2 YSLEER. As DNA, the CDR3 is TGCGCCAGCAGCCAAGACGACAGATTCTCTGGAAACACCATATATTTT. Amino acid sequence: CASSQDDRFSGNTIYF.

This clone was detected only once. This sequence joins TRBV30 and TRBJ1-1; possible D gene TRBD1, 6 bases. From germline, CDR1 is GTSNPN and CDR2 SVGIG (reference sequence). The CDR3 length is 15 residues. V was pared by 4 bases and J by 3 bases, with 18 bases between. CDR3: CAWTRRGGLDTEAFF. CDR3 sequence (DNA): TGTGCCTGGACTCGACGGGGGGGGCTGGACACTGAAGCTTTCTTT.

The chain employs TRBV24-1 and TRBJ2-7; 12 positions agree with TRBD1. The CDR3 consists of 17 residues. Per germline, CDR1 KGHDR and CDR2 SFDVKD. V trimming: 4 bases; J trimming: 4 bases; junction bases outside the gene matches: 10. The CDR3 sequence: CATSDPSGTGGAYEQYF. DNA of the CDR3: TGTGCCACCAGTGACCCGTCCGGGACAGGGGGCGCGTACGAGCAGTACTTC.

CDR3 protein: CASRGRLGQRNQPQHF. The CDR3 DNA follows: TGTGCCAGCAGAGGACGCTTAGGACAGCGCAATCAGCCCCAGCATTTT. The rearrangement joins TRBV27 to TRBJ1-5, with D tentatively TRBD1 (6 bases). The CDR3 consists of 16 residues. Germline V lookup: CDR1 MNHEY, CDR2 SMNVEV (reference sequence). Trimming removed 6 bases from V and 2 bases from J, with 17 bases in between.